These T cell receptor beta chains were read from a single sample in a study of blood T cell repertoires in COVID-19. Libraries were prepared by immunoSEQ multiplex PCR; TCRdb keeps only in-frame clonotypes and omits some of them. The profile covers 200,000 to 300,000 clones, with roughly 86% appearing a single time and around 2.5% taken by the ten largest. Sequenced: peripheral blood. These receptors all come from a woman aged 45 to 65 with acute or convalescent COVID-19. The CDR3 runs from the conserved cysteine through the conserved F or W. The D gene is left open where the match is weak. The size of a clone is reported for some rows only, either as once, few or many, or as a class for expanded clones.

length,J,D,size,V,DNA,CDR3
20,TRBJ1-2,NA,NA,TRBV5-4,TGTGCCAGCAGCTTGGTGGGGGGGCGGGCAGCGCACTTTTCTAACTATGGCTACACCTTC,CASSLVGGRAAHFSNYGYTF
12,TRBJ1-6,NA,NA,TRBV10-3,TGTGCCATCAGTGATCAGGGGTCGCCAGTCCACTTT,CAISDQGSPVHF
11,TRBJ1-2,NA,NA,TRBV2,TGTGCCAGCAGTGAATATATGGCCGCCACCTTC,CASSEYMAATF
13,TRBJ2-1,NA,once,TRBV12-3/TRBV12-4,TGTGCCAGCAGGACTCGTACGGGAAATGAGCAGTTCTTC,CASRTRTGNEQFF
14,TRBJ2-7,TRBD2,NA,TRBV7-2,TGTGCCAGCAGCTTGGGACTAGCGAAGACACAGCAGTACTTC,CASSLGLAKTQQYF
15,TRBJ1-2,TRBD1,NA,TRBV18,TGTGCCAGCTCACCACTACAGGGGGCCGCCTATGGCTACACCTTC,CASSPLQGAAYGYTF
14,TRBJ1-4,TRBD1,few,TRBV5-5,TGTGCCAGCACCCCAGGGGGCCCTAATGAAAAACTGTTTTTT,CASTPGGPNEKLFF
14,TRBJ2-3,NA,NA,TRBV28,TGTGCCAGCAGGCAACTACTTACTACAGATACGCAGTATTTT,CASRQLLTTDTQYF
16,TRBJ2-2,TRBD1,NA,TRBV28,TGTGCCAGCAGTTTAGGAGGGACAGGGTACACCGGGGAGCTGTTTTTT,CASSLGGTGYTGELFF
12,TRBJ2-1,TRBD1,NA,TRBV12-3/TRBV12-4,TGTGCCAGCAGCCACAGGGGAAATGAGCAGTTCTTC,CASSHRGNEQFF
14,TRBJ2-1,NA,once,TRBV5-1,TGCGCCAGCAGTCTGGGCCTAATTGGCGATGAGCAGTTCTTC,CASSLGLIGDEQFF
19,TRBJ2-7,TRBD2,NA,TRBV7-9,TGTGCCAGCAGCTCTCGGACTAGATTTTCCCCGCTTAGCTCCTACGAGCAGTACTTC,CASSSRTRFSPLSSYEQYF
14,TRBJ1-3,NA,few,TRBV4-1,TGCGCCAGCAGCCAATGGGGGGCTGGAAACACCATATATTTT,CASSQWGAGNTIYF
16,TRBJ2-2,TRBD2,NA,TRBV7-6,TGTGCCAGCAGCCCTGAGGGAGGGGCGAACACCGGGGAGCTGTTTTTT,CASSPEGGANTGELFF
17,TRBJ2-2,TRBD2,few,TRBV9,TGTGCCAGCAGCCCTGGACTAGCGGGAGCGAACACCGGGGAGCTGTTTTTT,CASSPGLAGANTGELFF
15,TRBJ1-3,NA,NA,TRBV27,TGTGCCACGTCACGAGACAGTACGTCTGGAAACACCATATATTTT,CATSRDSTSGNTIYF
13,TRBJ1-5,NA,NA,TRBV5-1,TGCGCCAGCAGCCGTATACAGGGACAGCCCCAGCATTTT,CASSRIQGQPQHF
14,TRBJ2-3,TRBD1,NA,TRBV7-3,TGTGCCAGCAGCCTAACAGGGGGCACAGATACGCAGTATTTT,CASSLTGGTDTQYF
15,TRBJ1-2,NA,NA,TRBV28,TGTGCCAGCAGTTTGCCGCACTGGAGGAATTATGGCTACACCTTC,CASSLPHWRNYGYTF
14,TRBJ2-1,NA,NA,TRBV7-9,TGTGCCAGCAGAGTCGCCGGCGGGAAAAATGAGCAGTTCTTC,CASRVAGGKNEQFF
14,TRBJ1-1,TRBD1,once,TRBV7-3,TGTGCCAGCAGCGGGGTGGGACAGGGGTCTGCAGCTTTCTTT,CASSGVGQGSAAFF
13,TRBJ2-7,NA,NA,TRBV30,TGTGCCTGGACTGACAGTCAACTCTACGAGCAGTACTTC,CAWTDSQLYEQYF
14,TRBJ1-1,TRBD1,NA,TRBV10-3,TGTGCCATCACCGTGGACAGGGGGGGTACTGAAGCTTTCTTT,CAITVDRGGTEAFF
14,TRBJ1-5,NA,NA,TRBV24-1,TGTGCCACCAGTGATGTGGGGGACTATCAGCCCCAGCATTTT,CATSDVGDYQPQHF
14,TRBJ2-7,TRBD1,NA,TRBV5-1,TGCGCCAGCAGCGCCAGGGGGAGCTCCTACGAGCAGTACTTC,CASSARGSSYEQYF
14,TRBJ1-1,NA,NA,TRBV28,TGTGCCAGCAAGCTGGGACACAGAGCCGCTGAAGCTTTCTTT,CASKLGHRAAEAFF
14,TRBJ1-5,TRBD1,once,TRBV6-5,TGTGCCAGCACCATACCAGGGGGCTATCAGCCCCAGCATTTT,CASTIPGGYQPQHF
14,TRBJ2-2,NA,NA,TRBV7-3,TGTGCCAGCAGCCTAGGTGTTTGGGCCGGGGAGCTGTTTTTT,CASSLGVWAGELFF
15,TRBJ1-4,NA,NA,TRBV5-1,TGCGCCAGCAGCGCCCTGACAGACTCTAATGAAAAACTGTTTTTT,CASSALTDSNEKLFF
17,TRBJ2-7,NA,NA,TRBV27,TGTGCCAGCAGTTGGGCCTCCCGGGAGAGCGGATCACGGGAGCAGTACTTC,CASSWASRESGSREQYF
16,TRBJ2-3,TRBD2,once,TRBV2,TGTGCCAGCAGTCGTAGGACTAGCGGGTACACAGATACGCAGTATTTT,CASSRRTSGYTDTQYF
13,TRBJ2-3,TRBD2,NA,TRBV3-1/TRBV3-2,TGTGCCAGCTCCGGGACTAGAACAGATACGCAGTATTTT,CASSGTRTDTQYF
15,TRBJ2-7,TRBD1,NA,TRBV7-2,TGTGCCAGCAGCATCCGACAGGGGAGAGGCGACGAGCAGTACTTC,CASSIRQGRGDEQYF
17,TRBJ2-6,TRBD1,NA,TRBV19,TGTGCCAGTAGTACAGGGACAGTCAACTCTGGGGCCAACGTCCTGACTTTC,CASSTGTVNSGANVLTF
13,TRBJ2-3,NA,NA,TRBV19,TGTGCCAGTAGCGATACTAGGGCAGATACGCAGTATTTT,CASSDTRADTQYF
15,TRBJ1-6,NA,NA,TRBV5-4,TGTGCCAGCAGCTTGGGGCAGGTCTATAATTCACCCCTCCACTTT,CASSLGQVYNSPLHF